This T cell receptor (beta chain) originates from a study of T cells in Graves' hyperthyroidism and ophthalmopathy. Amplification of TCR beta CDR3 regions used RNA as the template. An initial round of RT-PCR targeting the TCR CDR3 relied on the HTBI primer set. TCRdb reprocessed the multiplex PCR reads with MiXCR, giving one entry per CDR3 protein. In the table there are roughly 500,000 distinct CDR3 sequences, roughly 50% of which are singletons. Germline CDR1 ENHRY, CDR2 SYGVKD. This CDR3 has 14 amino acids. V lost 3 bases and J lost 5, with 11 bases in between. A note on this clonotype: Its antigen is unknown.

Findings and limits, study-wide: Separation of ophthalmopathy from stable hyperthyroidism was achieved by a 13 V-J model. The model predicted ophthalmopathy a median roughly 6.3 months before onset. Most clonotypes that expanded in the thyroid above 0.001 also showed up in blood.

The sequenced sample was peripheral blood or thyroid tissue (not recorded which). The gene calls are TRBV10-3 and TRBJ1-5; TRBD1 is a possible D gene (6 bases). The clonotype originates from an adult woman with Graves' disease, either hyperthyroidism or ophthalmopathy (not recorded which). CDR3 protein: CAISDRGPDQPQHF. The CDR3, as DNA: TGTGCCATCAGTGACAGGGGCCCCGATCAGCCCCAGCATTTT.